One and the same sample provided the 18 T cell receptor beta chains below, sequenced in a study of response to subunit inactivated influenza vaccine. Via MiXCR, TCRdb re-called the RT-PCR reads, giving one row per CDR3 protein. The profile shows about 500,000 distinct CDR3 sequences, approximately 17% of them singletons. Sample: CD4+ T cells sorted from PBMCs, taken roughly 24 months after vaccination. These receptors were taken from a man between 50 and 75 years old who received an inactivated influenza vaccine.

J is TRBJ2-5 and V is TRBV29-1; D unclear. The CDR3 length is 11 residues. Germline assignment: CDR1 SQVTM and CDR2 ANQGSEA. Trimming stripped 8 bases from V and 1 base from J, with 8 bases between. In DNA, the CDR3 is TGCAGCTTGACACTCCAAGAGACCCAGTACTTC. Translated: CSLTLQETQYF.

V usage is TRBV3-1 and J usage is TRBJ2-7; 8 bases match TRBD2. V lost 0 bases to trimming and J lost 7 bases; unmatched junction nucleotides: 5. CDR1 is LGHDT, CDR2 YNNKEL, per germline (reference sequence). This CDR3 spans 14 amino acids. The CDR3 region is CASSQDGRGGEQYF. The CDR3 DNA sequence: TGTGCCAGCAGCCAAGATGGCCGGGGGGGTGAGCAGTACTTC.

The chain couples TRBV3-1 to TRBJ1-6; 8 nucleotides match TRBD1. Germline lookup yields CDR1 LGHDT and CDR2 YNNKEL (reference sequence). Trimming took 5 bases from V and 7 from J; bases not matched to a gene: 4. The CDR3 spans 14 residues. The CDR3 region is CASSYRGLNSPLHF. The CDR3 DNA follows: TGTGCCAGCAGCTACAGGGGGTTGAATTCACCCCTCCACTTT.

V is TRBV4-3 and J is TRBJ2-5; 8 bases line up with TRBD2. Germline V gene lookup returns CDR1 LGHNA and CDR2 YSLEER. The CDR3 covers 14 residues. V lost 6 bases, J lost 4 bases, and 7 bases stayed unmatched. The CDR3 DNA reads as TGCGCCAGCAGTCTTAGCGGGGCCACAGAGACCCAGTACTTC. It translates to CASSLSGATETQYF.

This clonotype was counted many times. This rearrangement joins TRBV20-1 to TRBJ2-1, with TRBD1 as a possible D gene (6 bases). The germline gives CDR1 DFQATT, CDR2 SNEGSKA (reference sequence). The CDR3 is made up of 14 amino acids. Deletions cut 6 bases from V and 0 bases from J, with 12 bases between. CDR3: CSAGGMSSYNEQFF. CDR3 coding DNA: TGCAGTGCAGGGGGAATGTCCTCCTACAATGAGCAGTTCTTC.

The chain combines TRBV28 with TRBJ1-1; tentative D call: TRBD1 (6 bases). Germline CDR1 reads MDHEN; CDR2 reads SYDVKM. The CDR3 is made up of 14 amino acids. The V end was cut by 9 bases, the J end by 1 base, with 15 bases between. CDR3 sequence reads: CASVGGRGNTEAFF. Here the CDR3 DNA reads TGTGCCAGTGTTGGGGGCCGAGGGAACACTGAAGCTTTCTTT. Based on the CDR3 plus reference TRBV28 and TRBJ1-1, the full variable domain is DVKVTQSSRYLVKRTGEKVFLECVQDMDHENMFWYRQDPGLGLRLIYFSYDVKMKEKGDIPEGYSVSREKKERFSLILESASTNQTSMYLCASVGGRGNTEAFFGQGTRLTVV.

This clonotype was recorded a few times. The CDR3 loop is CASRNREDTQYF. The DNA of the CDR3 is TGTGCCAGCAGGAACAGGGAAGATACGCAGTATTTT. This chain uses TRBV5-5 with TRBJ2-3; D possibly corresponds to TRBD1 (6 bases). Germline V CDR1 and CDR2: SGHKS, YYEKEE (reference sequence). V was clipped by 5 bases and J by 5 bases, with 9 bases between them. The length of the CDR3 is 12 residues.

This chain uses TRBV10-3 with TRBJ1-1, with 11 positions matching TRBD1. Per the germline V gene, CDR1 is ENHRY and CDR2 is SYGVKD. The junction had 14 bases not matched to a gene; V was cut back by 10 bases and J by 1 base. The CDR3 spans 17 residues. CDR3 region: CATMPFRTGGGNTEAFF. DNA of the CDR3: TGTGCCACTATGCCATTCAGGACAGGGGGCGGGAACACTGAAGCTTTCTTT.

CDR3 residues: CASSVGTGSTGELFF. Here the CDR3 DNA reads TGTGCCAGCAGCGTAGGGACAGGCTCCACCGGGGAGCTGTTTTTT. V is TRBV7-2 and J is TRBJ2-2, with 8 bases matching TRBD1. CDR3 length equals 15 residues. Per the germline V gene, CDR1 is SGHTA and CDR2 is FQGNSA. V dropped 5 bases and J dropped 4; count of bases not matched to a gene: 6.

The chain has TRBV25-1 and TRBJ2-5; possibly TRBD1 for D (5 bases). Trimming cost V 2 bases and J 4 bases, with 11 bases left between them. This CDR3 is 14 amino acids long. The germline V gene encodes CDR1 MGHDK and CDR2 SYGVNS. The DNA for the CDR3 is TGTGCCAGCAGTGAAGGCCAGGGCCGAGAGACCCAGTACTTC. The encoded protein is CASSEGQGRETQYF.

V is TRBV20-1 and J is TRBJ2-7; 7 bases fit TRBD2. This CDR3 is 13 amino acids long. Trimming removed 6 bases from V and 1 base from J; junction bases left unmatched: 6. CDR1 and CDR2 (germline): DFQATT, SNEGSKA (reference sequence). CDR3 coding DNA: TGCAGTGCCGAAGCGGGACGATCCTACGAGCAGTACTTC. This codes for CSAEAGRSYEQYF.

This clonotype was picked up a small number of times. The chain couples TRBV7-2 to TRBJ2-1, with D perhaps matching TRBD1 (6 bases). The V end was cut by 3 bases, the J end by 6 bases, with 12 bases between. From germline, CDR1 is SGHTA and CDR2 FQGNSA. CDR3 length: 14 amino acids. The DNA for the CDR3 is TGTGCCAGCAGCTTTAAAACAGGGTTCAATGAGCAGTTCTTC. It specifies CASSFKTGFNEQFF.

V is TRBV28 and J is TRBJ2-7, with 9 bases matching TRBD1. Germline trimming cut 5 bases from V and 4 bases from J; bases unmatched to any gene: 6. Per the germline V gene, CDR1 is MDHEN and CDR2 is SYDVKM. This CDR3 region has 14 residues. The CDR3 DNA is TGTGCCAGCAGTATGGGACAGGGTGGGTACGAGCAGTACTTC. Its translation: CASSMGQGGYEQYF.

This clonotype has a handful of counts. V gene TRBV24-1 combines with J gene TRBJ2-5, with TRBD1 matching 11 bases. CDR1 and CDR2 from the germline V gene are KGHDR and SFDVKD. Trimming at V came to 7 bases and at J to 4 bases, leaving 4 bases not matched to a gene. The CDR3 covers 14 residues. The CDR3 region is CATSGTGGGETQYF. The DNA of the CDR3 is TGTGCCACCAGCGGGACAGGGGGTGGAGAGACCCAGTACTTC.

This clonotype occurred a few times. The rearrangement joins TRBV24-1 to TRBJ2-3; TRBD2 aligns across 11 bases. V shed 4 bases and J 1 base; nucleotides not matched to a gene: 9. The CDR3 sequence is 18 residues long. Germline V lookup: CDR1 KGHDR, CDR2 SFDVKD. The CDR3 DNA reads as TGTGCCACCAGTGACTCCGGAATGACTAGCGGGGGCACAGATACGCAGTATTTT. Translated: CATSDSGMTSGGTDTQYF.

A few counts support this clonotype. The gene calls are TRBV4-1 and TRBJ2-3; D may be TRBD2 (5 bases). The CDR3 runs to 16 residues. Trimming pared 0 bases from V and 7 bases from J, leaving 17 bases between. Germline values: CDR1 MGHRA, CDR2 YSYEKL. CDR3 DNA sequence: TGCGCCAGCAGCCAAGAAACCGGCCACGGAGGATATACGCAGTATTTT. This sequence encodes CASSQETGHGGYTQYF.

This clonotype has only a few counts. This chain joins TRBV4-3 and TRBJ1-1; D is ambiguous. Trimming cost V 1 base and J 0 bases, with 6 bases left between them. The CDR3 contains 14 residues. CDR1 and CDR2 (germline): LGHNA, YSLEER. The CDR3 here is CASSQGNLNTEAFF. The CDR3 coding sequence is TGCGCCAGCAGCCAAGGAAATTTGAACACTGAAGCTTTCTTT.

This clonotype was counted a few times. V and J are TRBV20-1 and TRBJ2-2; D possibly corresponds to TRBD2 (5 bases). CDR1 and CDR2 from the germline V gene are DFQATT and SNEGSKA (reference sequence). The V and J ends lost 3 bases and 5 bases respectively, with 16 bases between them. The CDR3 extends over 15 amino acids. The CDR3 nucleotides are TGCAGTGCTAGGAGGCTAGCCTCTGGGACCGGGGAGCTGTTTTTT. Amino acids: CSARRLASGTGELFF.